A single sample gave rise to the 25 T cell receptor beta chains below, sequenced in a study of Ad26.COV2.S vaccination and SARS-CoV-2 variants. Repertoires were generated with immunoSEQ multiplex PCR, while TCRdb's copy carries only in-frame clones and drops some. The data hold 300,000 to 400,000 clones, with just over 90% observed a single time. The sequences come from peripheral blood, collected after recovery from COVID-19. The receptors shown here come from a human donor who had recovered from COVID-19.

CDR3 region: CASSYRTGSQPQHF. The CDR3 bases are TGTGCCAGCAGTTACCGGACAGGGAGTCAGCCCCAGCATTTT. The chain uses TRBV6-5 and TRBJ1-5; 8 positions match TRBD1. Germline V gene lookup returns CDR1 MNHEY and CDR2 SVGAGI. The CDR3 totals 14 residues. J lost 6 bases, V lost 2 bases, and 3 bases had no gene match.

The CDR3 protein is CASSFLAGGGETQYF. The CDR3 DNA reads TGTGCCAGCAGTTTCCTAGCGGGGGGAGGAGAGACCCAGTACTTC. V is TRBV27 and J is TRBJ2-5, with 11 positions matching TRBD2. V shed 3 bases, J shed 4 bases, and the junction held 4 bases outside the gene matches. The CDR3 sequence is 15 residues long. CDR1 is MNHEY, CDR2 SMNVEV, per germline (reference sequence).

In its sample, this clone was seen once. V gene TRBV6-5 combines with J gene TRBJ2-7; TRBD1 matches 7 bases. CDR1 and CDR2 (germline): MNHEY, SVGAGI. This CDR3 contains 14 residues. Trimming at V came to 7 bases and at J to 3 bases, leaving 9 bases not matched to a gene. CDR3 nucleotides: TGTGCCAGCAAGTACTCCCAGGGGGACTACGAGCAGTACTTC. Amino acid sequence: CASKYSQGDYEQYF.

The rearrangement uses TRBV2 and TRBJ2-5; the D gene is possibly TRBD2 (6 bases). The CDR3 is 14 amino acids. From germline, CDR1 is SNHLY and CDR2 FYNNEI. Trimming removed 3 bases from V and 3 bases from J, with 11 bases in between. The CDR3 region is CASSEASVKETQYF. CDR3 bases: TGTGCCAGCAGTGAGGCTAGCGTTAAAGAGACCCAGTACTTC.

The CDR3 loop reads CASSPLAASYEQYF. The CDR3 bases are TGTGCCAGCAGCCCCCTTGCAGCTTCCTACGAGCAGTACTTC. J is TRBJ2-7 and V is TRBV7-9; D gene unclear. The CDR3 is made up of 14 amino acids. CDR1 SEHNR and CDR2 FQNEAQ come from the germline V gene (reference sequence). With 5 bases removed from V and 1 base from J, the gap between germline ends came to 12 bases.

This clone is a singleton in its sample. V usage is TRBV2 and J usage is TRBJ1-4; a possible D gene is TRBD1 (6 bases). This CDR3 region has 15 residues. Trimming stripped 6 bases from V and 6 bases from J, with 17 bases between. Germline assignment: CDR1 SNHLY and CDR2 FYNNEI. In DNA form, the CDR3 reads TGTGCCAGCAGAACAACAGGGAGGGGCGATGAAAAACTGTTTTTT. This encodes CASRTTGRGDEKLFF.

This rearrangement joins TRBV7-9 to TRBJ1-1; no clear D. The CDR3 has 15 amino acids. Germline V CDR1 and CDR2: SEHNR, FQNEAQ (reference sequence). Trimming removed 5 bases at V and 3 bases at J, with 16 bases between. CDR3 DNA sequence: TGTGCCAGCAGCCCCTTCTCCCTAAGCCACACTGAAGCTTTCTTT. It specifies CASSPFSLSHTEAFF.

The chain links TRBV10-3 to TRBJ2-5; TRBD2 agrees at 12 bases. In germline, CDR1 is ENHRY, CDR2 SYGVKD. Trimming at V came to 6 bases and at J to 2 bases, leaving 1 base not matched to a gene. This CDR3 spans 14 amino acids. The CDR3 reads CAIRGTSGQETQYF. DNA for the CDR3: TGTGCCATCAGGGGGACTAGCGGGCAAGAGACCCAGTACTTC.

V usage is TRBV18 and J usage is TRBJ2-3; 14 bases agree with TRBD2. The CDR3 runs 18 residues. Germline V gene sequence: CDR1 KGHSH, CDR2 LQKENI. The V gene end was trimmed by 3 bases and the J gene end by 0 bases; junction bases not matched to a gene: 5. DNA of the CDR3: TGTGCCAGCTCACCGACTAGCGGGGGGGGCCCTAGCACAGATACGCAGTATTTT. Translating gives CASSPTSGGGPSTDTQYF.

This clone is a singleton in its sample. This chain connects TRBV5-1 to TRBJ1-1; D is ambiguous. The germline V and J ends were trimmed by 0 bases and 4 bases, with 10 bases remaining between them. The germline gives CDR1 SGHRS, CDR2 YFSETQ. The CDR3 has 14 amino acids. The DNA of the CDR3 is TGCGCCAGCAGCTTGGTGGGGAGTGGCACTGAAGCTTTCTTT. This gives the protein CASSLVGSGTEAFF.

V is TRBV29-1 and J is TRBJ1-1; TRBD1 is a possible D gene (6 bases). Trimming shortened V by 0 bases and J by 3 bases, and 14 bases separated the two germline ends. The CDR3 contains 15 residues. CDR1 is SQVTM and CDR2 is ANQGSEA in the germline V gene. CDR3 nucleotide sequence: TGCAGCGTTGAAGATCGGGGGGGGCTTGACACTGAAGCTTTCTTT. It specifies CSVEDRGGLDTEAFF. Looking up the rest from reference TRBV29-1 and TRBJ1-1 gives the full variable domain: SAVISQKPSRDICQRGTSLTIQCQVDSQVTMMFWYRQQPGQSLTLIATANQGSEATYESGFVIDKFPISRPNLTFSTLTVSNMSPEDSSIYLCSVEDRGGLDTEAFFGQGTRLTVV.

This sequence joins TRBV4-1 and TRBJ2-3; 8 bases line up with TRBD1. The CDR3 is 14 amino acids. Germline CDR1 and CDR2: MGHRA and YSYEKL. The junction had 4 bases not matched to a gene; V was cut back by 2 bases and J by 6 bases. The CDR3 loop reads CASSQKAGGDTQYF. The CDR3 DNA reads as TGCGCCAGCAGCCAAAAGGCAGGGGGCGATACGCAGTATTTT.

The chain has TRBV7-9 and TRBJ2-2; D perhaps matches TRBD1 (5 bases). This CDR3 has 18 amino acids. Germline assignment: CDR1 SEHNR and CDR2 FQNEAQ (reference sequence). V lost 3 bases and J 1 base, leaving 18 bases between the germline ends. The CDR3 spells CASSFLPLGQGNTGELFF. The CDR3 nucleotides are TGTGCCAGCAGCTTCCTGCCCCTTGGGCAGGGGAACACCGGGGAGCTGTTTTTT.

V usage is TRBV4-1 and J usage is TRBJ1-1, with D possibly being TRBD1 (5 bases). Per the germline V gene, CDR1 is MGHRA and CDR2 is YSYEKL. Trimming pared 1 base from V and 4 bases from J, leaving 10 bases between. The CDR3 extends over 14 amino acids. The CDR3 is CASSQGGVGTEAFF. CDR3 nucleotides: TGCGCCAGCAGCCAAGGAGGGGTAGGCACTGAAGCTTTCTTT.

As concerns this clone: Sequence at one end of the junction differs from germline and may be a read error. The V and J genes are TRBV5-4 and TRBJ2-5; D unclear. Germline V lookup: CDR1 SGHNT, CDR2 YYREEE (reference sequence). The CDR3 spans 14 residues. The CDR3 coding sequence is TGTGCCAGCAGCTCGCACAGAAACCAGGAGACCCAGTACTTC. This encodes CASSSHRNQETQYF. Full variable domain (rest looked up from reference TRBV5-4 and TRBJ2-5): ETGVTQSPTHLIKTRGQQVTLRCSSQSGHNTVSWYQQALGQGPQFIFQYYREEENGRGNFPPRFSGLQFPNYSSELNVNALELDDSALYLCASSSHRNQETQYFGPGTRLLVL.

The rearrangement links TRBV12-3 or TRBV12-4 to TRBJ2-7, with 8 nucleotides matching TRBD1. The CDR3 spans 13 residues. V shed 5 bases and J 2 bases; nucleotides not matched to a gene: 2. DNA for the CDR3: TGTGCCAGCAGTCCGGACAGGGCCTACGAGCAGTACTTC. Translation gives CASSPDRAYEQYF.

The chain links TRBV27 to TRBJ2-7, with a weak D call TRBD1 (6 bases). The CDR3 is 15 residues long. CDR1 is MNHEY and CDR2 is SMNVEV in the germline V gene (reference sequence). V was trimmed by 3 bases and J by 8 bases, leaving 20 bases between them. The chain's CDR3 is CASSLVGAGTRKQYF. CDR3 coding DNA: TGTGCCAGCAGTTTGGTGGGGGCGGGTACGCGGAAGCAGTACTTC.

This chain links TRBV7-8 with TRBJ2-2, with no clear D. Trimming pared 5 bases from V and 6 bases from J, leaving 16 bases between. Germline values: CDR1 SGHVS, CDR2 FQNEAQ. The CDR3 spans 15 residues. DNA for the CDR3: TGTGCCAGCAGCCGCACGGGTGGGGTTGCCGGGGAGCTGTTTTTT. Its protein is CASSRTGGVAGELFF.

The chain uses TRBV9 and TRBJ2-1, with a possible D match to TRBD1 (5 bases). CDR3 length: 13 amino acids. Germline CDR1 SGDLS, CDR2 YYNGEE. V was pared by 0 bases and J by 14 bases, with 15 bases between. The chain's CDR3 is CASSVADWGHEFF. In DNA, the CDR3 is TGTGCCAGCAGCGTAGCTGATTGGGGCCACGAGTTCTTC.

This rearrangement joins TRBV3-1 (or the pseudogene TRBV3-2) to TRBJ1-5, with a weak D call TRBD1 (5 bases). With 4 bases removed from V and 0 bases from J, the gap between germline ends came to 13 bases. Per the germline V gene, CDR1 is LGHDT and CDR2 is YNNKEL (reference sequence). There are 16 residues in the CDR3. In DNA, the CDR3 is TGTGCCAGCAGCCGCGACAGCACTCGTAGCAATCAGCCCCAGCATTTT. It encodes CASSRDSTRSNQPQHF.

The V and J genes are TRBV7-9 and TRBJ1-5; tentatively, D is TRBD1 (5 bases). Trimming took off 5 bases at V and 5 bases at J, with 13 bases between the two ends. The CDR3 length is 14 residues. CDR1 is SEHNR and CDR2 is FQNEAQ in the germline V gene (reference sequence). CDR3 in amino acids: CASSPASTDQPQHF. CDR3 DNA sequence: TGTGCCAGCAGCCCCGCCTCGACAGATCAGCCCCAGCATTTT.

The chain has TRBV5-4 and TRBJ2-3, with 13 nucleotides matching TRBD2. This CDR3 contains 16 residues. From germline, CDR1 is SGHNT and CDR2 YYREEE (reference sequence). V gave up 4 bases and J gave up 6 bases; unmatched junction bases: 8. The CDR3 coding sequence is TGTGCCAGCAGCGAACGGACTAGCGGGAGAGTGGATACGCAGTATTTT. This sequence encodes CASSERTSGRVDTQYF.

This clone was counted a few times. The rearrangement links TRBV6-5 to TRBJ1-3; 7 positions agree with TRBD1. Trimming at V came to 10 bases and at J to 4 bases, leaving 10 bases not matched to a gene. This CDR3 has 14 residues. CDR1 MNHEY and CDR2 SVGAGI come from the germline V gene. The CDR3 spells CAIDRELRGNTIYF. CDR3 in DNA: TGTGCCATTGACAGGGAACTTAGAGGAAACACCATATATTTT.

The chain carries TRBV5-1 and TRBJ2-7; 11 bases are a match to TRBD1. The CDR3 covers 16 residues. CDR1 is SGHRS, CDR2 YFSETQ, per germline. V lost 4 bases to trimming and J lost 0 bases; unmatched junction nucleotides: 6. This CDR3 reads CASSLTGTGGSYEQYF. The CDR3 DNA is TGCGCCAGCAGCCTAACCGGGACAGGGGGCTCCTACGAGCAGTACTTC.

DNA of the CDR3: TGCGCCAGCAGCGGGTATGGGACAGGGACCAATGAGCAGTTCTTC. Protein product: CASSGYGTGTNEQFF. This chain links TRBV5-1 with TRBJ2-1; TRBD1 agrees at 9 bases. Trimming took 4 bases from V and 6 from J; bases not matched to a gene: 8. The germline V gene encodes CDR1 SGHRS and CDR2 YFSETQ. The CDR3 covers 15 residues.